This T cell receptor beta chain is drawn from a study of T cells in Graves' hyperthyroidism and ophthalmopathy. TCR beta CDR3 regions were amplified from RNA transcripts. First-round RT-PCR targeting the TCR CDR3 was performed with the HTBI primer set. Using its own MiXCR run on the multiplex PCR reads, TCRdb lists one record per CDR3 protein. The repertoire holds about 640,000 distinct CDR3 sequences, less than 25% seen once, with 34% in the top ten. CDR1 ENHRY and CDR2 SYGVKD come from the germline V gene. The junction had 8 bases not matched to a gene; V was cut back by 10 bases and J by 7 bases. This CDR3 contains 14 residues. Extraction of PBMCs used roughly 9.6 ml of fresh peripheral blood. In this sample, this clonotype turned up a few times. The target antigen is unknown. Study outcomes and limitations: Among clonotypes expanded in thyroid above 0.001, most were also found in blood.

Sequencing was performed on blood. This chain links TRBV10-3 with TRBJ1-6, with 9 bases aligning to TRBD1. This TCR was sampled from a man younger than 45 with Graves' ophthalmopathy. Written as DNA, the CDR3 is TGTGCCAGCGAAACTGGGACAGGGAATTCACCCCTCCACTTT. As protein: CASETGTGNSPLHF.